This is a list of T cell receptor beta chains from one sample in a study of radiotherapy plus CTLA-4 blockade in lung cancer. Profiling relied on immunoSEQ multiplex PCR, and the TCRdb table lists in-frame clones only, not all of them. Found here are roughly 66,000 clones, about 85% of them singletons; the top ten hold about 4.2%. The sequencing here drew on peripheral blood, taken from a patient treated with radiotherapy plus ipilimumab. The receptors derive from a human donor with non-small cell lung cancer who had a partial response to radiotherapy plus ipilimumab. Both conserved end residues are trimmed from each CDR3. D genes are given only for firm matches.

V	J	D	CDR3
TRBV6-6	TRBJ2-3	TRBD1	ASSYRGQGDTQY
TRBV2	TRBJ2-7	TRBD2	ATGKRGGSSYEQY
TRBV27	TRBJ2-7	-	ASSLGGTDPYEQY
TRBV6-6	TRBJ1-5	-	ASSYPTETSNQPQH
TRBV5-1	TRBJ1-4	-	ASKSGGANEKLF
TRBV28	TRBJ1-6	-	ASSLIRRTGGNSPLH
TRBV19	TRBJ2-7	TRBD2	ASPHGAGGPSEQY
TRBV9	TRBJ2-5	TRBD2	ASSVDAGGPGETQY
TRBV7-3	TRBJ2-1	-	ASSLGTDSYNEQF
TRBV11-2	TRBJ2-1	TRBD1	ASSWGTGGNEQF
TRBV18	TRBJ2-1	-	ASSPSAYNEQF
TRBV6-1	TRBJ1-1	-	ASSGSAYIEAF
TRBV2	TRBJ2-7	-	ASAQLEEVGEQY
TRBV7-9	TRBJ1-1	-	ASSLGQWGTEAF
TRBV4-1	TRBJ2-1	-	ASSQFSGSYNEQF
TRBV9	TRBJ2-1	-	ASSVGDNSHEQF
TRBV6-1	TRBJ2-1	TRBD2	ASSAEASGYNEQF